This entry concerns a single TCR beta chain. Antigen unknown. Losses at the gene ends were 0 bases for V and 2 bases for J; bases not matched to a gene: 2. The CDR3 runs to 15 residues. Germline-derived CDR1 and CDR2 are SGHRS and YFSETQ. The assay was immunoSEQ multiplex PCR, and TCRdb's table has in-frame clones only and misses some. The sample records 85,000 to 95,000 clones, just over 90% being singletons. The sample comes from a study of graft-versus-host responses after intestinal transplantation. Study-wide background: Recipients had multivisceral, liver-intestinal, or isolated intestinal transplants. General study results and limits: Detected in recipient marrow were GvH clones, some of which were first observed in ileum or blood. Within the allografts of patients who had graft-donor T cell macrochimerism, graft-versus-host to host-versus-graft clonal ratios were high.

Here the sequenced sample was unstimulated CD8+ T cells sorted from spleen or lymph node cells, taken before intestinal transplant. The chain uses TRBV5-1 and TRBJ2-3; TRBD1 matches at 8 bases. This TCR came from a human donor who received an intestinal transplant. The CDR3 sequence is CASSLEDRATDTQYF. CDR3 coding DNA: TGCGCCAGCAGCTTGGAGGACAGGGCCACAGATACGCAGTATTTT.